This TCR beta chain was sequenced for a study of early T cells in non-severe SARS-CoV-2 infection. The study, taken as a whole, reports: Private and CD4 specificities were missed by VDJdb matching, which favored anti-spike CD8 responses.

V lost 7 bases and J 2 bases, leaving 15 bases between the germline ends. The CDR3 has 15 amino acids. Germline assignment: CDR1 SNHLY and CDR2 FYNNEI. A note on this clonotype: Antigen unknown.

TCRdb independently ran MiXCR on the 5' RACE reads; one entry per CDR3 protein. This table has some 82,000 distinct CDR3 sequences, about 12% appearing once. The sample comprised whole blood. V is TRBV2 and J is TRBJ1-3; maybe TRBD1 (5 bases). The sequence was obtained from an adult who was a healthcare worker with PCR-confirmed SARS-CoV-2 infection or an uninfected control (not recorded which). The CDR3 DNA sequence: TGTGCCAGCACCCTCCTCGACAGAACTGGAAACACCATATATTTT. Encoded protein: CASTLLDRTGNTIYF.